A selection of T cell receptor beta chains follows, all from one sample in a study of a mutant IDH1 vaccine in newly diagnosed glioma. Their specific antigens are unknown. Some clones are missing from TCRdb's copy, which holds only in-frame ones; the method was immunoSEQ multiplex PCR. Among about 40,000 clones listed, 65% to 85% were seen once. This specimen was PBMCs, taken from a glioma patient whose treatment included an IDH1 peptide vaccine. These receptors all come from a man in his forties or fifties with glioma. The CDR3 runs from the conserved cysteine through the conserved F or W. The D gene is left open where the match is weak. Not every row has a clone size; where given, it reads once, few, many or a size class.

j_call: TRBJ1-4; v_call: TRBV7-2; d_call: NA; clone_size: NA; cdr3_aa: CASSLAGRREKLFF; cdr3_nt: TGTGCCAGCAGCTTAGCAGGTCGACGAGAAAAACTGTTTTTT
j_call: TRBJ1-2; v_call: TRBV25-1; d_call: TRBD1; clone_size: NA; cdr3_aa: CASSEGGTAYYGYTF; cdr3_nt: TGTGCCAGCTCCGAAGGGGGGACAGCATACTATGGCTACACCTTC
j_call: TRBJ1-4; v_call: TRBV11-2; d_call: NA; clone_size: NA; cdr3_aa: CASSLYSEKLFF; cdr3_nt: TGTGCCAGCAGCTTATATTCTGAAAAACTGTTTTTT
j_call: TRBJ2-7; v_call: TRBV21-1; d_call: NA; clone_size: NA; cdr3_aa: CASSKEGGTSYEQYF; cdr3_nt: TGTGCCAGCAGCAAAGAAGGCGGGACCTCCTACGAGCAGTACTTC
j_call: TRBJ2-7; v_call: TRBV18; d_call: NA; clone_size: NA; cdr3_aa: CASSPGPFEQYF; cdr3_nt: TGTGCCAGCTCACCAGGGCCCTTCGAGCAGTACTTC
j_call: TRBJ2-3; v_call: TRBV2; d_call: TRBD1; clone_size: NA; cdr3_aa: CASSTGQGAGDTQYF; cdr3_nt: TGTGCCAGCAGTACGGGACAGGGGGCTGGGGATACGCAGTATTTT
j_call: TRBJ1-1; v_call: TRBV5-6; d_call: TRBD1; clone_size: NA; cdr3_aa: CASSLVGDRVGEAFF; cdr3_nt: TGTGCCAGCAGCTTGGTGGGGGACAGGGTGGGTGAAGCTTTCTTT
j_call: TRBJ2-2; v_call: TRBV7-9; d_call: TRBD2; clone_size: NA; cdr3_aa: CASSLGGSGTGELFF; cdr3_nt: TGTGCCAGCAGCTTGGGCGGGAGCGGTACCGGGGAGCTGTTTTTT
j_call: TRBJ2-1; v_call: TRBV5-3; d_call: TRBD2; clone_size: NA; cdr3_aa: CARSPGLAEGSFF; cdr3_nt: TGTGCCAGAAGCCCCGGACTAGCGGAAGGATCGTTCTTC
j_call: TRBJ2-7; v_call: TRBV11-2; d_call: NA; clone_size: NA; cdr3_aa: CASNCLPVSSYEQYF; cdr3_nt: TGTGCCAGCAACTGCTTACCAGTTTCGTCCTACGAGCAGTACTTC
j_call: TRBJ2-7; v_call: TRBV25-1; d_call: NA; clone_size: NA; cdr3_aa: CASSDHYEQYF; cdr3_nt: TGTGCCAGCAGTGATCATTACGAGCAGTACTTC
j_call: TRBJ2-3; v_call: TRBV12-5; d_call: TRBD2; clone_size: NA; cdr3_aa: CASGLPYLLAGCPDTQYF; cdr3_nt: TGTGCTAGTGGTTTGCCTTACTTGCTAGCGGGATGCCCGGATACGCAGTATTTT
j_call: TRBJ2-1; v_call: TRBV5-4; d_call: NA; clone_size: NA; cdr3_aa: CASSLPGASAHNEQFF; cdr3_nt: TGTGCCAGCAGCTTGCCGGGGGCTAGCGCCCACAATGAGCAGTTCTTC
j_call: TRBJ1-1; v_call: TRBV27; d_call: TRBD1; clone_size: few; cdr3_aa: CVGQVYTEAFF; cdr3_nt: TGCGTGGGACAGGTATACACTGAAGCTTTCTTT
j_call: TRBJ1-2; v_call: TRBV7-2; d_call: NA; clone_size: few; cdr3_aa: CASSFTEDLYGYTF; cdr3_nt: TGTGCCAGCAGCTTCACAGAAGACCTCTATGGCTACACCTTC
j_call: TRBJ2-2; v_call: TRBV21-1; d_call: NA; clone_size: medium-sized; cdr3_aa: CASSKARIHSNTGELFF; cdr3_nt: TGTGCCAGCAGCAAAGCCCGGATTCACAGCAACACCGGGGAGCTGTTTTTT
j_call: TRBJ1-5; v_call: TRBV9; d_call: NA; clone_size: NA; cdr3_aa: CASSQQGLSGPQHF; cdr3_nt: TGTGCCAGCAGCCAACAGGGCCTCAGTGGGCCCCAGCATTTT
j_call: TRBJ1-5; v_call: TRBV6-6; d_call: TRBD1; clone_size: NA; cdr3_aa: CASSYSNGQGSPYF; cdr3_nt: TGTGCCAGCAGTTACTCGAACGGACAGGGGTCACCCTATTTT
j_call: TRBJ1-5; v_call: TRBV21-1; d_call: NA; clone_size: NA; cdr3_aa: CASSKAYDRAPGGCQPQHF; cdr3_nt: TGTGCCAGCAGCAAAGCATATGACAGGGCCCCTGGAGGGTGTCAGCCCCAGCATTTT
j_call: TRBJ2-1; v_call: TRBV13; d_call: NA; clone_size: NA; cdr3_aa: CASSPDWAEGRSYNEQFF; cdr3_nt: TGTGCCAGCAGCCCCGATTGGGCGGAGGGCCGATCCTACAATGAGCAGTTCTTC
j_call: TRBJ1-5; v_call: TRBV28; d_call: NA; clone_size: NA; cdr3_aa: CASSLGVLTQHF; cdr3_nt: TGTGCCAGCAGTTTAGGGGTCTTGACCCAGCATTTT
j_call: TRBJ2-1; v_call: TRBV18; d_call: NA; clone_size: NA; cdr3_aa: CASSPGGGDEQFF; cdr3_nt: TGTGCCAGCTCACCCGGTGGAGGGGATGAGCAGTTCTTC
j_call: TRBJ1-5; v_call: TRBV28; d_call: NA; clone_size: NA; cdr3_aa: CASSTHGQPQHF; cdr3_nt: TGTGCCAGCAGCACTCATGGACAGCCCCAGCATTTT
j_call: TRBJ2-7; v_call: TRBV29-1; d_call: NA; clone_size: few; cdr3_aa: CSVERGSYEQYF; cdr3_nt: TGCAGCGTTGAAAGGGGGTCCTACGAGCAGTACTTC
j_call: TRBJ1-1; v_call: TRBV29-1; d_call: TRBD1; clone_size: NA; cdr3_aa: CSAQGTGGGNTEAFF; cdr3_nt: TGCAGCGCCCAAGGGACAGGGGGCGGTAACACTGAAGCTTTCTTT
j_call: TRBJ1-1; v_call: TRBV7-8; d_call: NA; clone_size: NA; cdr3_aa: CASRPGGTEAFF; cdr3_nt: TGTGCCAGCAGACCCGGGGGCACTGAAGCTTTCTTT
j_call: TRBJ1-1; v_call: TRBV6-5; d_call: TRBD1; clone_size: NA; cdr3_aa: CASRKGTGGTEAFF; cdr3_nt: TGTGCCAGCAGGAAGGGGACAGGGGGAACTGAAGCTTTCTTT
j_call: TRBJ1-2; v_call: TRBV2; d_call: NA; clone_size: NA; cdr3_aa: CASSYSGGYTF; cdr3_nt: TGTGCCAGCAGCTACTCTGGGGGCTACACCTTC
j_call: TRBJ2-5; v_call: TRBV11-2; d_call: NA; clone_size: NA; cdr3_aa: CASSLVGTGETQYF; cdr3_nt: TGTGCCAGCAGCTTAGTGGGGACGGGAGAGACCCAGTACTTC
j_call: TRBJ2-3; v_call: TRBV5-1; d_call: NA; clone_size: NA; cdr3_aa: CASSRNEDTQYF; cdr3_nt: TGCGCCAGCAGCCGCAACGAGGATACGCAGTATTTT
j_call: TRBJ1-2; v_call: TRBV2; d_call: NA; clone_size: NA; cdr3_aa: CASSERDAVGGYTF; cdr3_nt: TGTGCCAGCAGTGAGAGAGACGCAGTCGGTGGCTACACCTTC
j_call: TRBJ2-4; v_call: TRBV5-6; d_call: NA; clone_size: NA; cdr3_aa: CASSFGLGGANIQYF; cdr3_nt: TGTGCCAGCAGTTTTGGACTGGGGGGAGCCAACATTCAGTACTTC
j_call: TRBJ1-2; v_call: TRBV4-1; d_call: NA; clone_size: NA; cdr3_aa: CASSQDPQGHYGYTF; cdr3_nt: TGCGCCAGCAGCCAAGATCCTCAGGGGCACTATGGCTACACCTTC
j_call: TRBJ2-7; v_call: TRBV25-1; d_call: TRBD2; clone_size: NA; cdr3_aa: CASSDLAGVVYEQYF; cdr3_nt: TGTGCCAGCAGTGATCTAGCGGGAGTAGTCTACGAGCAGTACTTC
j_call: TRBJ2-2; v_call: TRBV5-1; d_call: NA; clone_size: NA; cdr3_aa: CASSLRGLPAGELFF; cdr3_nt: TGCGCCAGCAGTCTGCGTGGACTCCCAGCCGGGGAGCTGTTTTTT
j_call: TRBJ2-3; v_call: TRBV5-1; d_call: NA; clone_size: NA; cdr3_aa: CASSLGVWVAHGSDTQYF; cdr3_nt: TGCGCCAGCAGCTTGGGAGTCTGGGTAGCCCACGGGTCAGATACGCAGTATTTT
j_call: TRBJ2-7; v_call: TRBV7-8; d_call: NA; clone_size: few; cdr3_aa: CASSTVLISYEQYF; cdr3_nt: TGTGCCAGCAGCACCGTCCTGATCTCCTACGAGCAGTACTTC
j_call: TRBJ2-7; v_call: TRBV5-1; d_call: NA; clone_size: NA; cdr3_aa: CASSSLLTGYEQYF; cdr3_nt: TGCGCCAGCAGCTCCCTTTTGACGGGATACGAGCAGTACTTC
j_call: TRBJ1-6; v_call: TRBV15; d_call: NA; clone_size: NA; cdr3_aa: CATSTAGRGSPLHF; cdr3_nt: TGTGCCACCAGCACCGCCGGCAGGGGTTCACCCCTCCACTTT
j_call: TRBJ1-2; v_call: TRBV10-1; d_call: TRBD1; clone_size: NA; cdr3_aa: CASSEGYTGQGGVDYGYTF; cdr3_nt: TGCGCCAGCAGTGAGGGGTACACGGGACAGGGAGGTGTGGACTATGGCTACACCTTC
j_call: TRBJ2-2; v_call: TRBV6-6; d_call: NA; clone_size: few; cdr3_aa: CASRRTGRGTGELFF; cdr3_nt: TGTGCCAGCAGGAGAACAGGGAGGGGAACCGGGGAGCTGTTTTTT
j_call: TRBJ2-7; v_call: TRBV7-2; d_call: NA; clone_size: once; cdr3_aa: CASGLGWVEQYF; cdr3_nt: TGTGCCAGCGGCCTCGGCTGGGTCGAGCAGTACTTC
j_call: TRBJ1-6; v_call: TRBV2; d_call: NA; clone_size: NA; cdr3_aa: CASSEGATYNSPLHF; cdr3_nt: TGTGCCAGCAGTGAGGGGGCCACCTATAATTCACCCCTCCACTTT